This T cell receptor (beta chain) was retrieved from a study of blood T cell repertoires in COVID-19 (dated by TCRdb to 2019 to 2021). Context from the whole study: Collaborator samples came from the United States, Italy and Spain and covered acute and convalescent phases of COVID-19. HLA class I and class II types, where available, came from metadata supplied by the sample provider rather than from assay-based typing. The repertoires were released in a freely available public database meant as a resource for research on the immune response to SARS-CoV-2. Samples came from the ongoing ImmuneRACE study (first 160 participants) plus 1,254 subjects from 6 global collaborators. Subjects who had been exposed to COVID-19, were actively infected with it, or had recovered from it provided the deeply sampled blood TCRbeta repertoires that made up the dataset. Sample metadata almost always included a de-identified subject ID, COVID-19 status, age in years and sex. The prospective study material was composed of cDNA or gDNA derived from T cells, B-cell-depleted T cells, or PBMCs. Broader findings and caveats from the paper: Clinical and demographic metadata were provided uncurated, with the amount varying by source and participant.

From the cysteine up to the phenylalanine, the CDR3 has a length of 13 residues. The read is trimmed to its CDR3 DNA, 39 bases read in frame from base 1. V loses 5 bases, J loses 0 bases, and the germline ends lie 7 bases apart. Via the germline V gene, CDR1 is SGHAT and CDR2 FQNNGV. As to this clone: What this receptor recognizes is not known. Qualities for individual bases were not recorded, and no much larger clone is one base off.

TCRbeta CDR3 regions were amplified from genomic DNA using the immunoSEQ Assay, a bias-controlled multiplex PCR. Per the source publication's procedure: Within the assay, amplification of reference gene primers was used to estimate how many nucleated cells each sample contained. Sequence reads were collapsed and filtered to measure the absolute abundance of every unique TCRbeta CDR3 rearrangement. For each sample, productive Simpson clonality was calculated by taking the square root of Simpson's diversity index across productive rearrangements. TCRdb mirrors the immuneACCESS table, restricted to in-frame sequences. Some clones are absent from its copies; in checked studies, under half trace to an unresolved V gene, and the reason for the others is unknown. The V and J calls and the clone size are those of that table, but D and trimming were determined from the DNA. The sample records over 150,000 clones, approximately 90% of which are singletons. Less than 5% of the sample is taken by the ten largest.

Another Seattle source contributed samples from volunteer blood donors who had recovered from COVID-19. Each collaborating institution followed its own protocols to collect whole blood in K2EDTA tubes. For TCRbeta analysis, collaborator samples were shipped as frozen whole blood, as isolated PBMCs, or as DNA extracted from either sample type. The sequence links TRBV11-2 to TRBJ2-5; a tentative D match to TRBD1 spans 5 bases. The TCR was taken from a woman in her sixties who had recovered from COVID-19. The sample comprised peripheral blood. CDR3 region: CASSQDNQETQYF. The nucleotides read TGTGCCAGCAGCCAGGACAACCAAGAGACCCAGTACTTC. Extended through the reference TRBV11-2 and TRBJ2-5 proteins, this CDR3 yields the full variable domain: EAGVAQSPRYKIIEKRQSVAFWCNPISGHATLYWYQQILGQGPKLLIQFQNNGVVDDSQLPKDRFSAERLKGVDSTLKIQPAKLEDSAVYLCASSQDNQETQYFGPGTRLLVL.